A selection of T cell receptor beta chains follows, all from one sample in a study of CD8+CD57+ T cells in acquired aplastic anemia. TCRdb itself ran the reads through MiXCR, one entry per CDR3 protein. The table lists approximately 220,000 distinct CDR3 sequences, around 45% of them singletons, with 7.8% in the top ten. The material sequenced was sorted CD4+, CD8+, or CD8+CD57+ T cells (not recorded which) from PBMCs. The receptors originated from a human donor with aplastic anemia. Each CDR3 is given with its conserved first and last residue. A D gene is named only where the DNA matches it firmly. Where a row states a size, it is once, few, many or the class of an expanded clone; other rows omit it.

d_call,clone_size,v_call,j_call,cdr3_aa,cdr3_nt
.,many,TRBV6-6,TRBJ2-1,CASSYILGRYYNEQFF,TGTGCCAGCAGTTACATTCTCGGAAGGTACTACAATGAGCAGTTCTTC
.,.,TRBV5-5,TRBJ1-1,CASSLVTRNTEAFF,TGTGCCAGCAGCTTGGTGACAAGGAACACTGAAGCTTTCTTT
.,many,TRBV5-1,TRBJ1-2,CASSLGGGPNYGYTF,TGCGCCAGCAGCTTGGGGGGCGGCCCTAACTATGGCTACACCTTC
.,.,TRBV29-1,TRBJ2-1,CSVVAGPRAPYNEQFF,TGCAGCGTTGTGGCTGGCCCCCGCGCCCCCTACAATGAGCAGTTCTTC
TRBD2,.,TRBV5-6,TRBJ2-1,CTSSLAGGGSNEQFF,TGTACCAGCAGCTTGGCGGGGGGGGGAAGCAATGAGCAGTTCTTC
.,.,TRBV5-1,TRBJ1-5,CASSLCGNEDQPQHF,TGCGCCAGCAGCCTCTGCGGCAACGAGGACCAGCCCCAGCATTTT
.,.,TRBV29-1,TRBJ1-1,CSVWTYEAFF,TGCAGCGTTTGGACATATGAAGCTTTCTTT
.,.,TRBV15,TRBJ1-2,CATSRDLTENYGYTF,TGTGCCACCAGCAGAGATCTCACAGAGAACTATGGCTACACCTTC
.,few,TRBV6-6,TRBJ1-4,CASSYPGGRDSNEKLFF,TGTGCCAGCAGTTACCCCGGGGGCAGGGACTCTAATGAAAAACTGTTTTTT
.,many,TRBV7-9,TRBJ2-3,CASRPPGPRDTQYF,TGTGCCAGCAGGCCTCCGGGACCCCGGGATACGCAGTATTTT
TRBD1,.,TRBV11-2,TRBJ1-1,CASSPGDRAFF,TGTGCCAGCAGCCCCGGGGACAGGGCTTTCTTT
TRBD1,many,TRBV10-2,TRBJ1-1,CATCLGQGGMNTEAFF,TGCGCGACCTGTCTAGGACAGGGGGGAATGAACACTGAAGCTTTCTTT
.,many,TRBV27,TRBJ1-5,CASGGQPQHF,TGTGCCAGTGGCGGCCAGCCCCAGCATTTT
.,.,TRBV15,TRBJ2-7,CATSTYYEQYF,TGTGCCACCAGCACCTACTACGAGCAGTACTTC
TRBD1,.,TRBV7-8,TRBJ2-5,CASSLAGTGGEQETQYF,TGTGCCAGCAGCTTAGCGGGGACAGGGGGAGAACAAGAGACCCAGTACTTC
TRBD1,few,TRBV7-8,TRBJ2-7,CASSISGTGSREQYF,TGTGCCAGCAGTATCTCCGGGACAGGGTCTCGGGAGCAGTACTTC
TRBD2,.,TRBV29-1,TRBJ2-1,CSVGSGGASNEQFF,TGCAGCGTTGGTAGCGGGGGGGCGAGTAATGAGCAGTTCTTC
.,few,TRBV3-1,TRBJ2-1,CASSQPGPWGNEQFF,TGTGCCAGCAGCCAGCCGGGACCCTGGGGCAATGAGCAGTTCTTC
TRBD2,once,TRBV15,TRBJ2-7,CATSTMASGVDEQYF,TGTGCCACCAGCACGATGGCTAGCGGGGTCGACGAGCAGTACTTC
TRBD2,few,TRBV2,TRBJ2-3,CASRKTSGGQYF,TGTGCCAGCAGGAAAACTAGCGGGGGGCAGTATTTT
.,many,TRBV4-3,TRBJ2-7,CASSQDRIYEQYF,TGCGCCAGCAGCCAAGATAGAATTTACGAGCAGTACTTC
.,.,TRBV5-6,TRBJ2-5,CASSLGDSEPQETQYF,TGTGCCAGCAGCTTGGGAGACAGCGAACCCCAAGAGACCCAGTACTTC
.,.,TRBV10-2,TRBJ2-6,CASKGGANVLTF,TGCGCCAGCAAAGGGGGAGCAAACGTCCTGACTTTC
TRBD1,many,TRBV3-1,TRBJ2-7,CASSAGTGRYEQYF,TGTGCCAGCAGCGCCGGGACAGGGAGGTACGAGCAGTACTTC
.,.,TRBV7-9,TRBJ1-5,CASSSSTDNQPQHF,TGTGCCAGCAGCTCCTCGACAGACAATCAGCCCCAGCATTTT
TRBD1,few,TRBV28,TRBJ2-7,CASSSRDRGYEQYF,TGTGCCAGCAGTTCCCGGGACAGGGGTTACGAGCAGTACTTC
.,.,TRBV30,TRBJ1-1,CAWSHTVNTEAFF,TGTGCCTGGAGCCACACAGTAAACACTGAAGCTTTCTTT
.,.,TRBV24-1,TRBJ1-2,CATSEQGSNYGYTF,TGTGCCACCAGTGAGCAGGGGTCTAACTATGGCTACACCTTC
TRBD2,many,TRBV13,TRBJ2-7,CASGGRAYEQYF,TGTGCCAGCGGCGGGAGGGCCTACGAGCAGTACTTC
TRBD2,.,TRBV4-3,TRBJ2-1,CASSQDEAGDYNEQFF,TGCGCCAGCAGCCAAGATGAAGCGGGAGATTACAATGAGCAGTTCTTC
.,.,TRBV7-8,TRBJ1-1,CASSQNLVDTEAFF,TGCGCCAGCAGCCAAAACCTAGTGGACACTGAAGCTTTCTTT
TRBD1,.,TRBV5-1,TRBJ2-1,CASSSRDRGDYEQFF,TGCGCCAGCAGCTCGAGGGACAGGGGCGACTACGAGCAGTTCTTC
.,many,TRBV9,TRBJ2-1,CASSALDYAYNEQFF,TGTGCCAGCAGCGCCCTGGACTACGCCTACAATGAGCAGTTCTTC
TRBD1,.,TRBV19,TRBJ1-1,CASYRGATEAFF,TGTGCCAGCTACAGGGGCGCCACTGAAGCTTTCTTT
.,.,TRBV2,TRBJ2-7,CASCDGSARNEQYF,TGTGCCAGCTGTGACGGCTCGGCGAGGAACGAGCAGTACTTC
.,few,TRBV7-3,TRBJ2-3,CASSRARNSGHWADTQYF,TGTGCCAGCAGTCGGGCTCGGAATAGCGGTCATTGGGCAGATACGCAGTATTTT
.,many,TRBV28,TRBJ2-7,CASSLFGGYEQYF,TGTGCCAGCAGTTTATTTGGGGGATACGAGCAGTACTTC
TRBD2,few,TRBV7-8,TRBJ2-7,CASSYSTLAGDSYEQYF,TGTGCCAGCAGTTACTCAACACTAGCGGGGGACTCCTACGAGCAGTACTTC
TRBD1,.,TRBV5-1,TRBJ2-3,CASRMDRGNTDTQYF,TGCGCCAGCAGAATGGACAGGGGAAACACAGATACGCAGTATTTT
TRBD2,.,TRBV6-6,TRBJ2-1,CAGGLAGADEQFF,TGTGCCGGGGGACTAGCGGGAGCTGATGAGCAGTTCTTC
.,many,TRBV11-2,TRBJ1-1,CASSQPGTVNTEAFF,TGTGCCAGCAGCCAACCCGGGACGGTGAACACTGAAGCTTTCTTT
.,.,TRBV9,TRBJ1-2,CASSVVTAANYGYTF,TGTGCCAGCAGCGTAGTGACAGCTGCTAACTATGGCTACACCTTC
.,many,TRBV28,TRBJ2-7,CASSPLGYEQYF,TGTGCCAGCAGTCCGCTAGGGTACGAGCAGTACTTC
.,many,TRBV6-5,TRBJ2-7,CASSYSSGNYEQYF,TGTGCCAGCAGTTACTCATCTGGGAACTACGAGCAGTACTTC
.,many,TRBV12-3/TRBV12-4,TRBJ1-2,CASRTQGGGYTF,TGTGCCAGCAGGACACAGGGAGGTGGCTACACCTTC
TRBD2,.,TRBV7-9,TRBJ2-1,CASSSALAGLATYNEQFF,TGTGCCAGCAGCTCGGCCCTAGCGGGACTCGCAACCTACAATGAGCAGTTCTTC
TRBD1,many,TRBV24-1,TRBJ2-1,CATSDSGQGASYNEQFF,TGTGCCACCAGTGATTCGGGACAGGGGGCTTCCTACAATGAGCAGTTCTTC
TRBD2,.,TRBV20-1,TRBJ2-1,CSARTSAYNEQFF,TGCAGTGCTAGGACTAGCGCTTACAATGAGCAGTTCTTC
.,many,TRBV24-1,TRBJ1-1,CATIVADTEAFF,TGTGCCACCATAGTGGCCGACACTGAAGCTTTCTTT